This TCR beta chain stems from a study of high-grade serous ovarian cancer treatment subgroups (dated by TCRdb to the early 2020s). In terms of the full investigation: On average, each sample produced more than 13,000 sequencing reads and approximately 8,100 unique TCR beta rearrangements. TCR beta repertoires were profiled in patients with high-grade serous ovarian cancer who were grouped, under a laparoscopic triage algorithm, by complete gross resection or by neoadjuvant chemotherapy response. Each patient contributed one primary tumor and two metastatic tumor samples, giving 75 to 100 samples in total. A cohort of about 30 patients was included: around ten with no residual disease after primary surgery (R0), around ten who were excellent NACT responders, and around ten who were poor NACT responders.

The roughly 100 tumor samples underwent high-throughput TCR profiling using ImmunoSEQ. In the paper's pipeline: Richness (unique productive sequences), clonality, evenness and relatedness were included as repertoire diversity metrics, and similarity between samples was assessed with the Bhattacharyya coefficient. A sensitivity analysis that removed TCRs with fewer than two reads produced consistent conclusions. Imported from immuneACCESS, the table was reduced by TCRdb to in-frame sequences with V and J called. These copies leave out some clones; in studies compared against another copy, an unresolved V gene accounts for under half, and the cause of the remainder is not known. V, J and clone size were drawn from that table, and D and trimming were deduced from the DNA. The sample records some 33,000 clones, 79% of which are singletons. The ten largest clones take up around 3.3% of the sample. Of note for this clone: Its antigen has not been determined. Base quality data are lacking; no much larger clone is found one base away.

Tumor samples were collected prior to definitive surgery or chemotherapy. The MD Anderson Biospecimen Extraction Resource handled genomic DNA extraction, while the MD Anderson Cancer Genomics Laboratory carried out the TCR sequencing. Points the paper makes about the study in general: Repertoire similarity between tumors of the same patient ranged roughly 0.095 to 0.8, whereas almost no similarity was seen between different patients. The TCR repertoire analyses centered on CDR3, leaving CDR1 and CDR2 unanalyzed. Neoantigen level correlated positively with TCR clonal relatedness, and copy number variation and mutation load from whole-genome sequencing showed a positive trend with TCR clonal relatedness. Spatial information was not captured by bulk tumor TCR sequencing, so insight into HGSC tumor complexity and diversity was limited.

The CDR3 has 12 amino acids, counting the end cysteine and phenylalanine. This entry keeps only the CDR3 DNA: 36 bases, framed from base 1. V gives up 2 bases and J gives up 8 bases, and the segment between their germline ends measures 7 bases. The germline V gene encodes CDR1 MGHRA and CDR2 YSYEKL. The sequencing input was tumor tissue. The chain was built from TRBV4-1 and TRBJ2-1; there is no confident call for the D gene. The source of this sequence is a human donor with high-grade serous ovarian cancer. The CDR3 loop reads CASSQSGHEQFF. The bases read TGCGCCAGCAGCCAATCAGGTCATGAGCAGTTCTTC.